The present T cell receptor (beta chain) was sequenced within a study of cytomegalovirus exposure and HLA in healthy donors. The germline CDR1 and CDR2 sequences are MNHEY and SVGAGI. V lost 6 bases and J lost 5, with 16 bases in between. This CDR3 region has 15 residues. The PCR made use of 60 Vbeta and 13 Jbeta primers. Data came from immunoSEQ multiplex PCR; TCRdb stores just in-frame clones and leaves some out. The sample holds tens of thousands of clones. This TCR was sampled from a middle-aged man in good health and CMV-seronegative. The V call is TRBV6-5, the J call TRBJ1-4, with D hard to call. What was sequenced was PBMCs. CDR3 DNA sequence: TGTGCCAGCAGAACTATCGGGATAGGGAATGAAAAACTGTTTTTT. Translation: CASRTIGIGNEKLFF.